These 14 T cell receptor beta chains share one sample of origin, sequenced in a study of T cells in women clearing cervical HPV infection. Sequencing used immunoSEQ multiplex PCR; TCRdb keeps in-frame clones, though not all of them. Its listing shows about 26,000 clones. The sequenced sample consisted of blood buffy coat. These receptors all stem from a woman between 18 and 69 years old with a cervical HPV16 infection that either progressed to CIN3+ or cleared (not recorded which).

Worth noting for this clone: The CDR3 extends 3 residues past the end of the read, so its final part is completed from the germline J gene. The chain combines TRBV2 with TRBJ1-1; D remains ambiguous. Between the trimmed V and J ends, which lost 4 bases and 7 bases, there was a span of 4 bases. The CDR3 length is 10 residues. Germline loops: CDR1 SNHLY, CDR2 FYNNEI. This CDR3 is CASSGSEAFF. Partial CDR3 DNA: TGTGCCAGCAGTGGCAGTGAA.

Remarks on this clone: The read comes to an end 3 residues before the CDR3 does, leaving the germline J gene to fill in the end. The V gene is TRBV18, the J gene TRBJ2-1; 10 positions agree with TRBD1. Germline trimming cut 4 bases from V and 0 bases from J; bases unmatched to any gene: 6. The CDR3 contains 17 residues. From germline, CDR1 is KGHSH and CDR2 LQKENI. The covered CDR3 bases are TGTGCCAGCTCACAGCAGGGACAGGGGAACTCCTACAATGAG. Encoded protein: CASSQQGQGNSYNE. The whole CDR3 sequence reads CASSQQGQGNSYNEQFF.

With respect to this clone: The read terminates 3 residues before the CDR3 end, so the remaining end is supplied by the germline J gene. V gene TRBV5-4 combines with J gene TRBJ1-1; TRBD1 matches at 9 bases. This CDR3 region has 14 residues. Germline V lookup: CDR1 SGHNT, CDR2 YYREEE (reference sequence). With V trimmed by 0 bases and J by 4 bases, 1 base remained unmatched. The CDR3 DNA, read in part, is TGTGCCAGCAGCTTGGACAGGGGGCTCACTGAA. Protein sequence: CASSLDRGLTE. The entire CDR3 protein is CASSLDRGLTEAFF. Together with reference TRBV5-4 and TRBJ1-1, the CDR3 gives the full variable domain: ETGVTQSPTHLIKTRGQQVTLRCSSQSGHNTVSWYQQALGQGPQFIFQYYREEENGRGNFPPRFSGLQFPNYSSELNVNALELDDSALYLCASSLDRGLTEAFFGQGTRLTVV.

Points on this clone: The read comes to an end 3 residues before the CDR3 does, leaving the germline J gene to fill in the end. The chain employs TRBV15 and TRBJ1-2; 8 bases match TRBD1. The CDR3 is made up of 18 amino acids. CDR1 and CDR2 from the germline V gene are LNHNV and YYDKDF (reference sequence). Germline trimming cut 2 bases from V and 3 bases from J; bases unmatched to any gene: 14. The DNA read from the CDR3 is TGTGCCACCAGCAGACCCCCCGGCCCAGGGGGCGCCGACTATGGC. Translated, it gives CATSRPPGPGGADYG. The full CDR3 sequence reads CATSRPPGPGGADYGYTF.

The CDR3 loop reads CAISESRGTEAFF. CDR3 DNA, as far as it was read: TGTGCCATCAGTGAGTCGAGGGGCACTGAA. The chain combines TRBV10-3 with TRBJ1-1, with TRBD1 as a possible D gene (5 bases). The sequence runs out 3 residues before the end of the CDR3; the remainder is reconstructed from the germline J gene. The germline CDR1 and CDR2 sequences are ENHRY and SYGVKD. Between the trimmed V and J ends, which lost 0 bases and 4 bases, there was a span of 6 bases. The CDR3 has 13 amino acids.

About this clone: The read falls 3 residues short of the CDR3 end, and the missing part is taken from the germline J gene. The chain couples TRBV4-1 to TRBJ2-7, with 7 nucleotides matching TRBD1. CDR3 size: 14 residues. CDR1 and CDR2 from the germline V gene are MGHRA and YSYEKL. J gave up 6 bases and V 1 base, and 6 bases lay outside the gene matches. The DNA read from the CDR3 is TGCGCCAGCAGCCAAGGGCAGGGGGTATTCGAG. Protein sequence: CASSQGQGVFE. In full, the CDR3 is CASSQGQGVFEQYF.

Remarks on this clone: The CDR3 goes on 3 residues after the read ends, and that part is filled in from the germline J gene. This rearrangement joins TRBV7-6 to TRBJ2-1, with 10 bases that match TRBD1. From germline, CDR1 is SGHVS and CDR2 FNYEAQ. V shed 5 bases and J 7 bases; nucleotides not matched to a gene: 8. The CDR3 loop spans 15 amino acids. Partial CDR3 DNA: TGTGCCAGCAGCGTCACCGGGACAGGGGCAAATGAG. Translation gives CASSVTGTGANE. In full, the CDR3 reads CASSVTGTGANEQFF.

The chain's CDR3 is CATRTGKTEAFF. The DNA read from the CDR3 is TGTGCCACCCGAACAGGGAAGACTGAA. The chain links TRBV2 to TRBJ1-1; maybe TRBD1 (6 bases). The observed sequence ends 3 residues before the CDR3 terminus, with the missing tail filled in from the germline J gene. The germline V gene has CDR1 SNHLY and CDR2 FYNNEI. This CDR3 spans 12 amino acids. Trimming took 10 bases from V and 5 from J, leaving 14 bases between them.

On this clone: The DNA ends 3 residues before the CDR3 does, and the rest of the CDR3 is filled in from the germline J gene. The chain links TRBV5-1 to TRBJ1-2; 9 positions match TRBD1. Germline V gene lookup returns CDR1 SGHRS and CDR2 YFSETQ. The CDR3 extends over 13 amino acids. V shed 4 bases, J shed 6 bases, and the junction held 4 bases outside the gene matches. This CDR3 reads CASSPGQGNGYTF. The DNA read from the CDR3 is TGCGCCAGCAGCCCCGGACAGGGGAATGGC.

As concerns this clone: The CDR3 goes on 3 residues after the read ends, and that part is filled in from the germline J gene. The chain employs TRBV9 and TRBJ2-7; D is perhaps TRBD2 (6 bases). The CDR3 spans 15 residues. CDR1 is SGDLS, CDR2 YYNGEE, per germline. The V gene lost 0 bases and the J gene lost 2 bases, with 12 bases spanning the gap. CDR3 bases read: TGTGCCAGCAGCGTAGGGGCGGGGCTAGCCTACGAG. Its protein product is CASSVGAGLAYE. The whole CDR3 protein reads CASSVGAGLAYEQYF.

With respect to this clone: From the germline J gene comes the end of the CDR3, since the read stops 3 residues before it. This sequence joins TRBV7-8 and TRBJ2-2; D perhaps matches TRBD1 (5 bases). CDR3 length equals 14 residues. V lost 5 bases, J lost 6 bases, and 13 bases lay in between. Looked up from germline, CDR1 is SGHVS and CDR2 is FQNEAQ. The CDR3 protein is CASSKDRGAGELFF. Partial CDR3 DNA: TGTGCCAGCAGCAAAGACAGAGGCGCCGGGGAG.

A note on this clone: The CDR3 is cut off 3 residues early in the read; its end comes from the germline J gene. This chain uses TRBV7-2 with TRBJ1-4, with 11 nucleotides matching TRBD1. This CDR3 contains 15 residues. V dropped 2 bases and J dropped 6; count of bases not matched to a gene: 2. CDR1 and CDR2 (germline): SGHTA, FQGNSA. CDR3 sequence reads: CASSLRDRGDEKLFF. CDR3 bases read: TGTGCCAGCAGCTTAAGGGACAGGGGGGATGAAAAA.

As concerns this clone: Coverage ceases 3 residues before the CDR3 finishes, and the germline J gene fills in the end. This chain connects TRBV6-2 or TRBV6-3 to TRBJ2-5; TRBD1 aligns across 8 bases. This CDR3 comprises 15 residues. The germline V gene has CDR1 MNHEY and CDR2 SVGEGT. With V trimmed by 2 bases and J by 4 bases, 6 bases remained unmatched. CDR3 DNA, as far as it was read: TGTGCCAGCAGTTACGACCAGGGGGCGGGAGAGACC. As protein: CASSYDQGAGET. Given in full, the CDR3 is CASSYDQGAGETQYF.

As concerns this clone: The DNA ends 3 residues before the CDR3 does, and the rest of the CDR3 is filled in from the germline J gene. The gene calls are TRBV5-1 and TRBJ2-7, with 7 bases lining up with TRBD1. The CDR3 totals 14 residues. Per the germline V gene, CDR1 is SGHRS and CDR2 is YFSETQ. V was clipped by 4 bases and J by 3 bases; unmatched bases: 7. The CDR3: CASSGRTGVYEQYF. CDR3 DNA (partial): TGCGCCAGCAGCGGCAGAACAGGGGTCTACGAG.